This T cell receptor beta chain was identified in a study of cytomegalovirus exposure and HLA in healthy donors. Study-wide results and limits: Reportedly, diagnosis of cytomegalovirus status by the classifier showed high specificity and sensitivity.

In regard to this clone: Its antigen remains unknown.

This CDR3 contains 13 residues. V was trimmed by 6 bases and J by 5 bases, leaving 11 bases between them. The germline CDR1 and CDR2 sequences are LNHDA and SQIVND (reference sequence). In the PCR, 60 Vbeta and 13 Jbeta primers were used. Sequenced by immunoSEQ multiplex PCR; TCRdb stores in-frame clones only, minus some. The sample yields roughly 66,000 clones, roughly 68% seen once. Input material: PBMCs. The V gene is TRBV19, the J gene TRBJ1-5; D perhaps matches TRBD1 (6 bases). The clonotype originates from a woman aged 45-59 years in good health and CMV-seronegative. The CDR3 reads CASRIQGDQPQHF. The CDR3 DNA is TGTGCCAGTAGGATACAGGGCGATCAGCCCCAGCATTTT. Full variable domain (missing parts from reference TRBV19 and TRBJ1-5): DGGITQSPKYLFRKEGQNVTLSCEQNLNHDAMYWYRQDPGQGLRLIYYSQIVNDFQKGDIAEGYSVSREKKESFPLTVTSAQKNPTAFYLCASRIQGDQPQHFGDGTRLSIL.